Reported below is one T cell receptor beta chain. The antigen is not known. V lost 5 bases and J lost 2, with 8 bases in between. Germline-derived CDR1 and CDR2 are MNHNY and SVGAGI (reference sequence). This CDR3 contains 13 residues. This sample is part of a study of beta chain features in type 1 diabetes. Study context: Examined across all samples were approximately 99 million sorted cells.

Reverse transcribing all isolated RNA meant expressed TCRB transcripts were sequenced. Average reads per stem cell-like memory T cell sample were roughly 960,000. Produced via immunoSEQ multiplex PCR; TCRdb's table is partial and in-frame only. The sample records tens of thousands of clones, about 71% being singletons. Study-wide results and caveats: In every one of the four CD4+ subsets, TCRB CDR3s were moderately but significantly shorter in Type 1 diabetes patients. Equally in patients and controls, PCR might preferentially amplify shorter templates. VDJ junctions from patients with type 1 diabetes contained fewer insertions and more deletions.

Sample: stem cell memory CD4+ T cells from blood. The sequence was obtained from a woman in her thirties or forties with type 1 diabetes. V and J are TRBV6-6 and TRBJ2-3, with a weak D call TRBD1 (6 bases). The CDR3 sequence is CASSRDITDTQYF. The CDR3 coding sequence is TGTGCCAGCAGTAGGGACATCACAGATACGCAGTATTTT.